This T cell receptor beta chain came from a study of blood T cell repertoires in COVID-19 (TCRdb year 2020). Background for the entire study: Samples from collaborators originated in the United States, Italy and Spain and spanned both the acute and convalescent phases of COVID-19. The prospective study material was composed of cDNA or gDNA derived from T cells, B-cell-depleted T cells, or PBMCs. The dataset comprised deeply sampled blood TCRbeta repertoires from subjects exposed to, actively infected with, or recovered from COVID-19. The repertoires were released in a freely available public database meant as a resource for research on the immune response to SARS-CoV-2. The samples were drawn from the first 160 participants of the ongoing ImmuneRACE study and from over 950 subjects provided by 6 global collaborators. A de-identified subject ID, COVID-19 status, age in years and sex were almost always included in the sample metadata. Where available, HLA class I and class II types were taken from metadata supplied by the sample provider and were not determined by assay-based typing. The full study reports these points: Clinical and demographic metadata were provided uncurated, with the amount varying by source and participant.

Enrolling through a virtual design, the prospective study's participants ranged in age from roughly 18 to 100 years and lived across approximately 25 United States geographic areas. Cohort assignment in the prospective study relied on participant-reported clinical history from a screening survey and a study questionnaire. For ImmuneRACE Cohort 3, a participant was defined as recovered based on two consecutive negative NP/OP PCR tests, clearance by a healthcare professional, or resolution of symptoms. Mobile phlebotomists in the prospective study collected whole blood, serum and a nasopharyngeal or oropharyngeal swab from every participant. Prospective study participants could optionally give additional blood draws and questionnaires over a 2-month period. Prospective study blood samples were shipped either frozen or at room temperature before DNA extraction. The CDR3 starts with the cysteine, ends with the phenylalanine, and has 11 residues. Only CDR3 DNA is held: 33 bases, read in frame from base 1. V lost 3 bases and J lost 8 bases; the stretch between them is 5 bases long.

The immunoSEQ Assay, a bias-controlled multiplex PCR, was used to amplify TCRbeta CDR3 regions from genomic DNA. Per the source publication's procedure: Within the assay, amplification of reference gene primers was used to estimate how many nucleated cells each sample contained. To quantify the absolute abundance of each unique TCRbeta CDR3 rearrangement, sequence reads were collapsed and filtered. For each sample, productive Simpson clonality was calculated as the square root of Simpson's diversity index across productive rearrangements. The clones in this table, taken by TCRdb from immuneACCESS, are in-frame only. Not every clone is retained; where verified, under half of the shortfall comes from an unresolved V gene, and the cause of the rest is unknown. V and J calls and clone size are given by that table; D and trimming were obtained from the DNA. This sample comprises some 330,000 clones, roughly 87% of them detected only once. The ten largest clones take up about 4.8% of the sample.

About this clone: Its antigen specificity is not known. Base qualities are not provided; no much larger clone lies one nucleotide away.

In this chain, TRBV12-3 or TRBV12-4 is recombined with TRBJ1-3, with the D gene too uncertain to name. This receptor was taken from a woman aged 45-60 years who had recovered from COVID-19. Sequencing input: PBMCs or T cells enriched from blood (not recorded which). The CDR3 region has the sequence CASSFRDTIYF. The DNA sequence is as follows: TGTGCCAGCAGTTTTCGTGACACCATATATTTT.